This T cell receptor beta chain is from a study of blood T cell repertoires in COVID-19. Study summary: Specimens from acute and convalescent COVID-19 originated in the United States, Italy and Spain.

J lost 3 bases, V lost 4 bases, and 5 bases had no gene match. Germline-derived CDR1 and CDR2 are MRHNA and SNTAGT. The CDR3 length is 16 residues. Authors' analysis steps: It was from reference gene primer amplification that nucleated cell counts were estimated. TCRdb's table, derived via immunoSEQ multiplex PCR, lists solely in-frame clones and lacks some. Clone size and the V and J calls come from that table; the DNA yielded D and trimming. The table records approximately 230,000 clones, 88% of them present only once. The TCR originated in a woman in her thirties with COVID-19, enrolled during active disease. The sequencing input was peripheral blood. V usage is TRBV6-4 and J usage is TRBJ2-3, with 12 bases aligning to TRBD2. CDR3 amino acids: CASSVGGTSGTDTQYF. The CDR3 DNA follows: TGTGCCAGCAGTGTCGGCGGGACTAGCGGGACAGATACGCAGTATTTT.